This T cell receptor beta chain was retrieved from a study of Ad26.COV2.S vaccination and SARS-CoV-2 variants. Repertoires were generated with immunoSEQ multiplex PCR, while TCRdb's copy carries only in-frame clones and drops some. Here the sample spans hundreds of thousands of clones, about 90% being singletons. Trimming stripped 0 bases from V and 4 bases from J, with 13 bases between. The CDR3 loop spans 15 amino acids. The germline V gene has CDR1 SGHRS and CDR2 YFSETQ. Findings and caveats of the study: It was found that vaccine and placebo recipients had similar non-spike TCR breadth. Analyses that measured TCR breadth and depth may have underestimated total T cell responses. Vaccine recipients showed a spike-specific TCR breadth that was higher than in placebo recipients. After vaccination, substantial breadth of spike-specific CD8+ and CD4+ responses was reported.

A remark on this clone: Its antigen is not identified.

The starting material was peripheral blood, obtained after recovery from COVID-19. This receptor was taken from a human donor who had recovered from COVID-19. The V gene is TRBV5-1, the J gene TRBJ1-2; D unclear. CDR3 loop: CASSLDLGEAYGYTF. The CDR3 DNA reads as TGCGCCAGCAGCTTGGATCTCGGGGAGGCCTATGGCTACACCTTC.